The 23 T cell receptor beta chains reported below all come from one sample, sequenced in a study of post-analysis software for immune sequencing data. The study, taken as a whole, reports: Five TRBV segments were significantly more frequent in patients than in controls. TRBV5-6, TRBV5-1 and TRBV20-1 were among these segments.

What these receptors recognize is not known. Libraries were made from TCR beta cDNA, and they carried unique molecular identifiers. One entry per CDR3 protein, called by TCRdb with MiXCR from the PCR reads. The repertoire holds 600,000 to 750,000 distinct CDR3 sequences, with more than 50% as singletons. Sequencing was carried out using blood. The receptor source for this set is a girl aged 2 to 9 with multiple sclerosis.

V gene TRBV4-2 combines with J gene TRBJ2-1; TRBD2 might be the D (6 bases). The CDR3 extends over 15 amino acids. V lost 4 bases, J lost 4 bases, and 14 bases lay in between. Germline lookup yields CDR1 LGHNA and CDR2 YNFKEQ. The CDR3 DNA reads TGTGCCAGCAGCCGGGGAATAGCGGATTACAATGAGCAGTTCTTC. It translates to CASSRGIADYNEQFF.

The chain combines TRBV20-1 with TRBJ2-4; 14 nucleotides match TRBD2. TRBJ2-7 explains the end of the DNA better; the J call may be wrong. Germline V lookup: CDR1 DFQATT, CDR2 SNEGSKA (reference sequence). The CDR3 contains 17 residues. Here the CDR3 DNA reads TGCAGTGTCCGTCCTATCGGACTAGCGGGAGGAACCCACGAGCAGTACTTC. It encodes CSVRPIGLAGGTHEQYF.

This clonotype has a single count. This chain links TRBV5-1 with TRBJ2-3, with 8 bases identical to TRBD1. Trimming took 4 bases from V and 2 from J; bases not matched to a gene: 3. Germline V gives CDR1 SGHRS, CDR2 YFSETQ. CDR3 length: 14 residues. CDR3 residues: CASSARGPTDTQYF. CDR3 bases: TGCGCCAGCAGCGCCAGGGGGCCCACAGATACGCAGTATTTT.

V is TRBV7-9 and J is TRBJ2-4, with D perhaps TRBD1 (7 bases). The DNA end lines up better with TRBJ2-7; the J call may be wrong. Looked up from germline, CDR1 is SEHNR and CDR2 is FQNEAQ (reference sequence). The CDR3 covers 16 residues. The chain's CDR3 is CASSLGAGQLTYEQYF. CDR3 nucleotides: TGTGCCAGCAGCTTGGGGGCGGGACAGTTAACCTACGAGCAGTACTTC.

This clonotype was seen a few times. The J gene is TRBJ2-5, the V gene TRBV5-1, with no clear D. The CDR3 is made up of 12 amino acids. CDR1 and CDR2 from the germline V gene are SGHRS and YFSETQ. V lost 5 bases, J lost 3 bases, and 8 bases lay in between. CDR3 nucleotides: TGCGCCAGCAGAACGACGGAAGAGACCCAGTACTTC. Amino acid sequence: CASRTTEETQYF.

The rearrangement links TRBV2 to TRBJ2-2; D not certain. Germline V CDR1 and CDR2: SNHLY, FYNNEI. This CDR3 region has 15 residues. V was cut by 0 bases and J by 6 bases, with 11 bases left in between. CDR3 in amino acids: CASSEAHLGPGELFF. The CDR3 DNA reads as TGTGCCAGCAGTGAAGCGCATTTAGGGCCCGGGGAGCTGTTTTTT.

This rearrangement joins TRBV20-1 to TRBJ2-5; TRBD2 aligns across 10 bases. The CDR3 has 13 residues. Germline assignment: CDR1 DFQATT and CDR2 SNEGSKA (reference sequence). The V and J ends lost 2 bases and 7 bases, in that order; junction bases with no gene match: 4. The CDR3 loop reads CSARLGTSVTQYF. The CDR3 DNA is TGCAGTGCTAGACTTGGGACTAGCGTGACCCAGTACTTC.

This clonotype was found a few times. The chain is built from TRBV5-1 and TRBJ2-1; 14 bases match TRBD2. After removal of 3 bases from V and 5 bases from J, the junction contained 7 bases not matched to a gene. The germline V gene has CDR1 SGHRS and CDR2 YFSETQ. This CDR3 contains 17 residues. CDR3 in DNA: TGCGCCAGCAGCTATCTAGGACTAGCGGGAGGCAACAATGAGCAGTTCTTC. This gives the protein CASSYLGLAGGNNEQFF.

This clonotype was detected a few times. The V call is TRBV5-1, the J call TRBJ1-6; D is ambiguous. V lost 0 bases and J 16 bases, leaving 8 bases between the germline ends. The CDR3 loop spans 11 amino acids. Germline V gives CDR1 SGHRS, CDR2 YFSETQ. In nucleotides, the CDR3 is TGCGCCAGCAGCTTGGACCGGGAACTCCACTTT. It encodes CASSLDRELHF.

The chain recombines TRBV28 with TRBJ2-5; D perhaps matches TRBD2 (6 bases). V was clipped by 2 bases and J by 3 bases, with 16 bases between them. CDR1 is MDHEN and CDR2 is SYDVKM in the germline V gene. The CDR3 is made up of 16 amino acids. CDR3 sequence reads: CASSLILREPEETQYF. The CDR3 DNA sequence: TGTGCCAGCAGTTTAATCCTCCGGGAGCCAGAAGAGACCCAGTACTTC.

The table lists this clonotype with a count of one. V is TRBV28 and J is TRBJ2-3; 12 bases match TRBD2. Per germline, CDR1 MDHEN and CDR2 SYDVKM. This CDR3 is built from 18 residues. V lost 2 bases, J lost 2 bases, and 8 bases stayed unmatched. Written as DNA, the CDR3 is TGTGCCAGCAGTTTAATACTAGCGGGAGGTCATCCCACAGATACGCAGTATTTT. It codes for CASSLILAGGHPTDTQYF.

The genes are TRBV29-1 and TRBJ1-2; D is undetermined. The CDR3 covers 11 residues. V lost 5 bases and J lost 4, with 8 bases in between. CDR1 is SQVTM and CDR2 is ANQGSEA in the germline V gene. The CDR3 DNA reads TGCAGCGTTTCTAGCCTCTATGGCTACACCTTC. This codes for CSVSSLYGYTF.

CDR3 DNA: TGTGCCAGTACCCCGAAATCCATGGGGGCCTACAATGAGCAGTTCTTC. The encoded protein is CASTPKSMGAYNEQFF. The chain has TRBV12-3 or TRBV12-4 and TRBJ2-1; D could derive from TRBD1 or TRBD2 (5 bases each). This CDR3 has 16 residues. Trimming removed 9 bases at V and 2 bases at J, with 20 bases between.

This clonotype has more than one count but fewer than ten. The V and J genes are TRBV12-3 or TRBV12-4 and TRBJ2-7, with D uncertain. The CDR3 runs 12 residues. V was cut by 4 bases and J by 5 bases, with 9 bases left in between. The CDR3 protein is CASSYMADEQYF. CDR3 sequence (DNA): TGTGCCAGCAGTTACATGGCAGACGAGCAGTACTTC.

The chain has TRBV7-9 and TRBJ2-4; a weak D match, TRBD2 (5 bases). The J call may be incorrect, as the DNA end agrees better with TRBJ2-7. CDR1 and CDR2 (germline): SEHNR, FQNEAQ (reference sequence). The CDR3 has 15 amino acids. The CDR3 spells CASSPLTGNPFEQYF. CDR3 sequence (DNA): TGTGCCAGCAGCCCCCTGACGGGAAATCCCTTCGAGCAGTACTTC.

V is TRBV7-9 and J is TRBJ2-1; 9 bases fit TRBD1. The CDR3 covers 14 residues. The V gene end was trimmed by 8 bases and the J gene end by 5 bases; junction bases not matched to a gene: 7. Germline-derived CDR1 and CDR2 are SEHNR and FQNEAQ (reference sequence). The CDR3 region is CASGKDRGHNEQFF. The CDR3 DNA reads TGTGCCAGCGGAAAGGACAGGGGACACAATGAGCAGTTCTTC.

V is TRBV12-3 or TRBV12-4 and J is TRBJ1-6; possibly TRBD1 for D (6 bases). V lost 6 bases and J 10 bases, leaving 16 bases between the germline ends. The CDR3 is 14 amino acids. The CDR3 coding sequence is TGTGCCAGCAGCCCACAGGGAATGGAATCACCCCTCCACTTT. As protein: CASSPQGMESPLHF.

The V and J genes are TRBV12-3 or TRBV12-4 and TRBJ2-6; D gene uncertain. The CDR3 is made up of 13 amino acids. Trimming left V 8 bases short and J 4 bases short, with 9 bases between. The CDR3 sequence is CASLVGGANVLTF. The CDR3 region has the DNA TGTGCCAGCCTTGTGGGGGGGGCCAACGTCCTGACTTTC.

This CDR3 is CASSGNILRTGKETQYF. In nucleotides, the CDR3 is TGTGCCAGCAGTGGGAATATCCTCCGGACAGGGAAAGAGACCCAGTACTTC. This chain connects TRBV6-1 to TRBJ2-5, with TRBD1 matching 8 bases. CDR1 MNHNS and CDR2 SASEGT come from the germline V gene. Trimming took 4 bases from V and 3 from J; bases not matched to a gene: 13. The CDR3 covers 17 residues.

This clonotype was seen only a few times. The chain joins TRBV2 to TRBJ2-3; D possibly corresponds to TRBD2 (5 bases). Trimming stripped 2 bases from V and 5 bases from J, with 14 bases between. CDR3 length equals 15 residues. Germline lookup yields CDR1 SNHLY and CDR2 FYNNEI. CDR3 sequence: CASSELGVRVDTQYF. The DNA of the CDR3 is TGTGCCAGCAGTGAATTGGGAGTTCGCGTAGATACGCAGTATTTT.

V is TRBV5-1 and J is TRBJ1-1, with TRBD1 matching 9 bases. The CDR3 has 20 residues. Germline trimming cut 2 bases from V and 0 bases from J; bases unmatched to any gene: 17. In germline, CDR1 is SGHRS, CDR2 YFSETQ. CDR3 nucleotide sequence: TGCGCCAGCAGCTTCAACAGGGGGCTGAACATCTTATACATGAACACTGAAGCTTTCTTT. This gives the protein CASSFNRGLNILYMNTEAFF. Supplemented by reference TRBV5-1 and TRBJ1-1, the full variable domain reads KAGVTQTPRYLIKTRGQQVTLSCSPISGHRSVSWYQQTPGQGLQFLFEYFSETQRNKGNFPGRFSGRQFSNSRSEMNVSTLELGDSALYLCASSFNRGLNILYMNTEAFFGQGTRLTVV.

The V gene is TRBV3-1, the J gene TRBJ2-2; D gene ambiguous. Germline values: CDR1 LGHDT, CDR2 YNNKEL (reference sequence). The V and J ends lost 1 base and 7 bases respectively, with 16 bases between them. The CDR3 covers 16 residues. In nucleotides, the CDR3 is TGTGCCAGCAGCCAAGGGCGGCCGGCCTTGGTCGGGGAGCTGTTTTTT. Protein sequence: CASSQGRPALVGELFF.

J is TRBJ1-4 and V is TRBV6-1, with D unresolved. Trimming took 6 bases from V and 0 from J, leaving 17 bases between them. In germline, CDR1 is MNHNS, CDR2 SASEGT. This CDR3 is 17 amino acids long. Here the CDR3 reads CASRLTRTVATNEKLFF. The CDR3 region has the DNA TGTGCCAGCAGACTAACCCGGACGGTAGCAACTAATGAAAAACTGTTTTTT.